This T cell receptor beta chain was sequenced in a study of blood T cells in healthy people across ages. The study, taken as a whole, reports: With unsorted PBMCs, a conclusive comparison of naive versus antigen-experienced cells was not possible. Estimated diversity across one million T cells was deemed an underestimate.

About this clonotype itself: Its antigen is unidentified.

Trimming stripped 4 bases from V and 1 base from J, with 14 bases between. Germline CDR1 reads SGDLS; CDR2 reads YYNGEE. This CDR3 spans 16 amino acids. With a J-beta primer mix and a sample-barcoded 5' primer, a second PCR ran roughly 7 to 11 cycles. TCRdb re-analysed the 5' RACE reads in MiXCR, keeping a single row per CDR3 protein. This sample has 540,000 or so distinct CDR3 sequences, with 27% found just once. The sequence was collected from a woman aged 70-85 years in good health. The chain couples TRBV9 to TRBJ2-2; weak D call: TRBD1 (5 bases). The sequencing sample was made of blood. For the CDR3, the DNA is TGTGCCAGCAGCACTTATAGGGGTCAGAACACCGGGGAGCTGTTTTTT. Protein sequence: CASSTYRGQNTGELFF.